Each of the 25 T cell receptor beta chains below was sequenced from the same sample in a study of shared T cell receptors in the human thymus. Produced via immunoSEQ multiplex PCR; TCRdb's table is partial and in-frame only. This table holds about 540,000 clones, approximately 78% found once. These data are also associated with another study on human thymus T cells.

Sequenced input: thymocytes. The origin of the receptors is a boy under two years old with a congenital heart defect.

This clone was counted between two and nine times. V and J are TRBV18 and TRBJ1-5; D remains ambiguous. Germline V gene lookup returns CDR1 KGHSH and CDR2 LQKENI. V shed 1 base and J shed 4 bases, with 5 bases lying between them. This CDR3 has 13 amino acids. CDR3 residues: CASSPLENQPQHF. The CDR3 DNA follows: TGTGCCAGCTCACCACTAGAGAATCAGCCCCAGCATTTT.

J is TRBJ1-1 and V is TRBV28; tentative D call: TRBD1 (5 bases). The V gene's germline CDR1 is MDHEN and CDR2 SYDVKM. This CDR3 is built from 14 residues. Trimming removed 2 bases from V and 3 bases from J, with 10 bases in between. The CDR3 nucleotides read TGTGCCAGCAGTTTAGGGCAGGGTGACACTGAAGCTTTCTTT. As protein: CASSLGQGDTEAFF.

The V gene is TRBV21-1, the J gene TRBJ2-5; the D call of TRBD1 is as the table states it, not checked on the DNA. TRBV21-1 is tagged as a pseudogene. The CDR3 spans 15 residues. The CDR3 nucleotides read TGTGCCAGCAGCAAGGATAGGACACCTGAAGAGACCCAGTACTTC. It translates to CASSKDRTPEETQYF.

This chain links TRBV9 with TRBJ2-1, with D unclear. The CDR3 totals 16 residues. In germline, CDR1 is SGDLS, CDR2 YYNGEE. Trimming took off 4 bases at V and 0 bases at J, with 14 bases between the two ends. This CDR3 is CASSLEHSRSYNEQFF. DNA for the CDR3: TGTGCCAGCAGCCTCGAGCACTCTCGCTCCTACAATGAGCAGTTCTTC.

In this sample, this clone turned up a few times. The rearrangement links TRBV27 to TRBJ2-7, with a weak D call TRBD1 (5 bases). V was cut by 6 bases and J by 0 bases, with 12 bases left in between. The germline V gene has CDR1 MNHEY and CDR2 SMNVEV (reference sequence). The CDR3 is 14 amino acids. The CDR3 is CASSQDRNSYEQYF. The CDR3 DNA sequence: TGTGCCAGCAGCCAAGACAGAAACTCCTACGAGCAGTACTTC.

The chain is built from TRBV29-1 and TRBJ1-2; D might be TRBD1 (5 bases). Looked up from germline, CDR1 is SQVTM and CDR2 is ANQGSEA. The germline V and J ends were trimmed by 7 bases and 3 bases, with 12 bases remaining between them. The CDR3 has 12 amino acids. The CDR3 protein is CSDAPTDYGYTF. CDR3 DNA sequence: TGCAGCGACGCCCCGACAGACTATGGCTACACCTTC.

The chain uses TRBV27 and TRBJ1-2; 7 positions agree with TRBD1. The CDR3 loop spans 15 amino acids. CDR1 is MNHEY, CDR2 SMNVEV, per germline (reference sequence). Unmatched junction bases numbered 6, after V lost 2 bases and J lost 3 bases. CDR3 nucleotides: TGTGCCAGCAGTTTAACACAGGGGTCCGACTATGGCTACACCTTC. Protein: CASSLTQGSDYGYTF.

This chain links TRBV7-9 with TRBJ2-1, with TRBD1 matching 9 bases. The CDR3 contains 15 residues. Germline lookup yields CDR1 SEHNR and CDR2 FQNEAQ (reference sequence). V lost 5 bases and J lost 5; bases outside the gene matches: 7. The DNA for the CDR3 is TGTGCCAGCAGCCCCATCCGGGACAGGGACAATGAGCAGTTCTTC. Translation: CASSPIRDRDNEQFF.

V usage is TRBV15 and J usage is TRBJ2-5, with 7 bases lining up with TRBD1. Germline V gene sequence: CDR1 LNHNV, CDR2 YYDKDF (reference sequence). V lost 0 bases and J lost 1; bases outside the gene matches: 11. This CDR3 is 18 amino acids long. CDR3 in DNA: TGTGCCACCAGCAGAGACCGATCGACAGGGCGATGCCAAGAGACCCAGTACTTC. It is translated as CATSRDRSTGRCQETQYF.

The rearrangement uses TRBV28 and TRBJ2-3; TRBD2 matches at 10 bases. Unmatched junction bases numbered 6, after V lost 4 bases and J lost 2 bases. Germline V lookup: CDR1 MDHEN, CDR2 SYDVKM. The length of the CDR3 is 16 residues. CDR3 bases: TGTGCCAGCAGTTACCCTAGCGGGAGCCCCACAGATACGCAGTATTTT. The encoded protein is CASSYPSGSPTDTQYF. The entire variable domain, with the rest obtained from reference TRBV28 and TRBJ2-3, is as follows: DVKVTQSSRYLVKRTGEKVFLECVQDMDHENMFWYRQDPGLGLRLIYFSYDVKMKEKGDIPEGYSVSREKKERFSLILESASTNQTSMYLCASSYPSGSPTDTQYFGPGTRLTVL.

The J gene is TRBJ2-4, the V gene TRBV5-1; the match to TRBD1 covers 7 bases. Germline V gives CDR1 SGHRS, CDR2 YFSETQ. Trimming at V came to 2 bases and at J to 0 bases, leaving 5 bases not matched to a gene. The CDR3 loop spans 16 amino acids. The CDR3 coding sequence is TGCGCCAGCAGCTTAATAGGACAGGAAGCCAAAAACATTCAGTACTTC. It encodes CASSLIGQEAKNIQYF.

J is TRBJ2-1 and V is TRBV9, with a tentative D call TRBD2 (5 bases). With 0 bases removed from V and 0 bases from J, the gap between germline ends came to 10 bases. CDR1 is SGDLS and CDR2 is YYNGEE in the germline V gene. The CDR3 sequence is 16 residues long. The DNA of the CDR3 is TGTGCCAGCAGCGTAGGTTCCAGCGGCTCCTACAATGAGCAGTTCTTC. Amino acids: CASSVGSSGSYNEQFF. The full variable domain, completed using reference TRBV9 and TRBJ2-1, is DSGVTQTPKHLITATGQRVTLRCSPRSGDLSVYWYQQSLDQGLQFLIQYYNGEERAKGNILERFSAQQFPDLHSELNLSSLELGDSALYFCASSVGSSGSYNEQFFGPGTRLTVL.

The chain links TRBV7-2 to TRBJ2-4, with 8 bases aligning to TRBD2. There are 17 residues in the CDR3. Germline V CDR1 and CDR2: SGHTA, FQGNSA. The J segment lost 3 bases and the V segment lost 5 bases, leaving 12 bases of the junction unmatched. The CDR3 spells CASSHHGREGNKNIQYF. For the CDR3, the DNA is TGTGCCAGCAGCCACCACGGGAGGGAGGGGAACAAAAACATTCAGTACTTC.

This clone was detected a few times. The chain couples TRBV6-1 to TRBJ2-1, with TRBD2 matching 13 bases. The CDR3 is 17 residues long. CDR1 and CDR2 (germline): MNHNS, SASEGT. Unmatched junction bases numbered 9, after V lost 4 bases and J lost 6 bases. The CDR3 sequence: CASSATSGRARGNEQFF. The CDR3, as DNA: TGTGCCAGCAGTGCAACTAGCGGGAGGGCGAGGGGCAATGAGCAGTTCTTC.

The chain is built from TRBV5-1 and TRBJ2-1, with 11 bases that match TRBD2. The CDR3 runs 18 residues. J was trimmed by 1 base and V by 1 base; bases with no gene match: 7. Germline V lookup: CDR1 SGHRS, CDR2 YFSETQ. The CDR3: CASSLTTSGSGSYNEQFF. In DNA, the CDR3 is TGCGCCAGCAGCTTGACCACTAGCGGGAGTGGGTCCTACAATGAGCAGTTCTTC.

The chain carries TRBV4-2 and TRBJ2-3; maybe TRBD2 (6 bases). This CDR3 comprises 15 residues. Germline CDR1 LGHNA, CDR2 YNFKEQ. V was trimmed by 4 bases and J by 2 bases, leaving 13 bases between them. As DNA, the CDR3 is TGTGCCAGCAGCCCGACTCGGACTATCACAGATACGCAGTATTTT. Amino acids: CASSPTRTITDTQYF.

This CDR3 is CASSRPGLAYEQYF. The CDR3, as DNA: TGCGCCAGCAGTCGGCCGGGACTAGCCTACGAGCAGTACTTC. The gene calls are TRBV23-1 and TRBJ2-7, with 8 nucleotides matching TRBD2. TRBV23-1 is an ORF, with its function uncertain. This CDR3 has 14 amino acids. V was clipped by 4 bases and J by 2 bases; unmatched bases: 4.

The chain combines TRBV4-3 with TRBJ2-7, with 14 bases lining up with TRBD2. Losses at the gene ends were 5 bases for V and 6 bases for J; bases not matched to a gene: 6. There are 15 residues in the CDR3. The germline V gene has CDR1 LGHNA and CDR2 YSLEER. The CDR3 DNA follows: TGCGCCAGCAGCTCCGGGACTAGCGGGAGTAGCGAGCAGTACTTC. Protein: CASSSGTSGSSEQYF.

The DNA for the CDR3 is TGTGCCAGCAGCCCTAGGAGTAGCGGGACAGGGAATGAGCAGTTCTTC. Translating gives CASSPRSSGTGNEQFF. The chain recombines TRBV9 with TRBJ2-1; tentative D call: TRBD1 (9 bases). V dropped 4 bases and J dropped 7 bases, with 21 bases sitting between them. CDR3 length equals 16 residues. Germline loops: CDR1 SGDLS, CDR2 YYNGEE.

A single count supports this clone. This chain joins TRBV7-3 and TRBJ2-7, with a weak D call TRBD2 (5 bases). Germline V gene sequence: CDR1 SGHTA, CDR2 FQGTGA. This CDR3 region has 15 residues. Trimming stripped 5 bases from V and 3 bases from J, with 17 bases between. The DNA of the CDR3 is TGTGCCAGCAGCCCTCGGCCCGGGAACAGCTACGAGCAGTACTTC. Translated, it gives CASSPRPGNSYEQYF.

The genes are TRBV12-2 and TRBJ1-5; TRBD1 reflects the table's D call only, with no check against the DNA. TRBV12-2 is a listed pseudogene. There are 17 residues in the CDR3. The CDR3 DNA is TGTGCAAGTCGCTTCAGCCACCCCGCGACAGGGTCTCAGCCCCAGCATTTT. It yields the protein CASRFSHPATGSQPQHF.

This chain joins TRBV28 and TRBJ2-2; 7 nucleotides match TRBD2. CDR3 length equals 15 residues. The V gene end was trimmed by 6 bases and the J gene end by 5 bases; junction bases not matched to a gene: 9. Germline V lookup: CDR1 MDHEN, CDR2 SYDVKM. CDR3 nucleotides: TGTGCCAGCAGAAATACTAGCGAATGTACCGGGGAGCTGTTTTTT. Translated, it gives CASRNTSECTGELFF.

Here the CDR3 reads CASSDPNQGYEQYF. The DNA for the CDR3 is TGCGCCAGCAGTGACCCGAACCAGGGATACGAGCAGTACTTC. This sequence joins TRBV10-1 and TRBJ2-7, with a possible D match to TRBD1 (5 bases). Germline V gene lookup returns CDR1 WNHNN and CDR2 SYGVQD (reference sequence). CDR3 length equals 14 residues. Trimming removed 3 bases at V and 4 bases at J, with 13 bases between.

The rearrangement links TRBV28 to TRBJ2-7, with D possibly TRBD2 on 5 matching bases. Trimming left V 2 bases short and J 6 bases short, with 11 bases between. Germline V gene lookup returns CDR1 MDHEN and CDR2 SYDVKM. The CDR3 extends over 13 amino acids. Written as DNA, the CDR3 is TGTGCCAGCAGTTTACCGGGAACCTGCGAGCAGTACTTC. Protein product: CASSLPGTCEQYF.

This chain links TRBV6-6 with TRBJ2-7; D not resolved. CDR3 length: 13 amino acids. CDR1 is MNHNY, CDR2 SVGAGI, per germline (reference sequence). Deletions cut 5 bases from V and 3 bases from J, with 11 bases between. The CDR3 nucleotides read TGTGCCAGCAGTCCCCGGGTCCTCTACGAGCAGTACTTC. Amino acids: CASSPRVLYEQYF.